This T cell receptor (beta chain) is from a study of CD8+ T cells in alopecia areata. Whole-study findings and limits: Lesional scalp exceeded normal scalp in clonality, especially in alopecia totalis/universalis.

This CDR3 region has 13 residues. Between the trimmed V and J ends, which lost 7 bases and 5 bases, there was a span of 18 bases. Germline-derived CDR1 and CDR2 are GTSNPN and SVGIG (reference sequence). Peripheral blood samples and lesional scalp punch biopsies were obtained from alopecia areata patients. As regards this clone: Antigen unknown.

Sequencing relied on a cDNA template that was reverse transcribed from extracted RNA. Sequencing used immunoSEQ multiplex PCR; TCRdb keeps in-frame clones, though not all of them. Altogether some 82,000 clones are present, roughly 50% being singletons, with the ten largest covering 5.5% to 6%. The clonotype originates from a human donor with alopecia areata. V is TRBV30 and J is TRBJ2-7; TRBD1 is a possible D gene (6 bases). Input material: NKG2D-high CD8+ T cells sorted from blood. The CDR3 sequence: CALIRDNSHEQYF. DNA for the CDR3: TGTGCCTTGATACGGGACAATTCCCACGAGCAGTACTTC.